Listed here are 12 T cell receptor beta chains from one sample, sequenced in a study of shared clonotypes between healthy human individuals. The repertoire was sequenced with immunoSEQ multiplex PCR; TCRdb's copy has only in-frame clones and lacks some. The repertoire holds around 1.6 million clones, with 95% to 99% as singletons. Sequencing was performed on naive CD4+ T cells sorted from blood. Specified subset: CD45RA+ positively selected. Receptors were obtained from a young man in good health.

V and J are TRBV2 and TRBJ1-4, with D maybe TRBD1 (6 bases). Germline assignment: CDR1 SNHLY and CDR2 FYNNEI. The CDR3 has 13 residues. Trimming cost V 7 bases and J 16 bases, with 22 bases left between them. The chain's CDR3 is CASTEGGRTVGFF. DNA of the CDR3: TGTGCCAGCACCGAAGGGGGAAGGACAGTGGGGTTTTTT.

This chain connects TRBV28 to TRBJ1-5; D is perhaps TRBD1 (5 bases). There are 15 residues in the CDR3. CDR1 MDHEN and CDR2 SYDVKM come from the germline V gene. V was trimmed by 6 bases and J by 8 bases, leaving 20 bases between them. The CDR3 coding sequence is TGTGCCAGCAGCCCCCCGGGACCGGACCGGGAGCCCCAGCATTTT. It encodes CASSPPGPDREPQHF.

This chain links TRBV5-1 with TRBJ2-1, with 7 bases identical to TRBD1. CDR3 length: 13 amino acids. Trimming took 7 bases from V and 9 from J; bases not matched to a gene: 10. CDR1 is SGHRS, CDR2 YFSETQ, per germline. The chain's CDR3 is CASYRTWDSEQFF. Here the CDR3 DNA reads TGCGCCAGCTACCGTACCTGGGACAGTGAGCAGTTCTTC.

The CDR3 DNA follows: TGTGCCAGCAGCTTAGTAGAGGGGAATGAGCAGTTCTTC. Its translation: CASSLVEGNEQFF. This sequence joins TRBV11-3 and TRBJ2-1; D tentatively reads TRBD1 or TRBD2 (5 bases each). The V gene lost 1 base and the J gene lost 7 bases, with 8 bases spanning the gap. CDR3 length: 13 amino acids. Germline V gene sequence: CDR1 SGHNT, CDR2 YENEEA. Supplemented by reference TRBV11-3 and TRBJ2-1, the full variable domain reads EAGVVQSPRYKIIEKKQPVAFWCNPISGHNTLYWYLQNLGQGPELLIRYENEEAVDDSQLPKDRFSAERLKGVDSTLKIQPAELGDSAVYLCASSLVEGNEQFFGPGTRLTVL.

This clone was seen a few times. J is TRBJ2-1 and V is TRBV15; 11 bases agree with TRBD2. The length of the CDR3 is 16 residues. V lost 4 bases to trimming and J lost 6 bases; unmatched junction nucleotides: 8. CDR1 is LNHNV and CDR2 is YYDKDF in the germline V gene (reference sequence). The CDR3 DNA sequence: TGTGCCACCAGCACTTATACTAGCGGGAGAACCAATGAGCAGTTCTTC. As protein: CATSTYTSGRTNEQFF. The entire variable domain, with the rest obtained from reference TRBV15 and TRBJ2-1, is as follows: DAMVIQNPRYQVTQFGKPVTLSCSQTLNHNVMYWYQQKSSQAPKLLFHYYDKDFNNEADTPDNFQSRRPNTSFCFLDIRSPGLGDTAMYLCATSTYTSGRTNEQFFGPGTRLTVL.

This clone occurred once. The rearrangement links TRBV5-1 to TRBJ2-1; 10 bases are a match to TRBD1. J gave up 7 bases and V 4 bases, and 11 bases lay outside the gene matches. CDR1 is SGHRS, CDR2 YFSETQ, per germline. The CDR3 has 16 residues. The CDR3 region is CASSLQGQGTANEQFF. Here the CDR3 DNA reads TGCGCCAGCAGCCTACAGGGACAGGGGACCGCAAATGAGCAGTTCTTC.

V gene TRBV9 combines with J gene TRBJ1-1; no definite D call. Germline V lookup: CDR1 SGDLS, CDR2 YYNGEE. The V gene lost 2 bases and the J gene lost 3 bases, with 14 bases spanning the gap. The CDR3 is made up of 15 amino acids. In nucleotides, the CDR3 is TGTGCCAGCAGCGTTGACCCCGGGGAGGACACTGAAGCTTTCTTT. Amino acids: CASSVDPGEDTEAFF.

This chain connects TRBV5-5 to TRBJ2-1, with 7 positions matching TRBD2. The CDR3 has 15 residues. V lost 2 bases to trimming and J lost 3 bases; unmatched junction nucleotides: 5. The germline CDR1 and CDR2 sequences are SGHKS and YYEKEE (reference sequence). The CDR3 loop is CASSLSGTYYNEQFF. The CDR3 nucleotides are TGTGCCAGCAGCTTAAGCGGGACCTACTACAATGAGCAGTTCTTC.

About this clone itself: This CDR3 is also generated by other DNA sequences in the sample. The genes are TRBV7-9 and TRBJ2-7; D gene uncertain. CDR3 size: 12 residues. Trimming left V 6 bases short and J 4 bases short, with 10 bases between. Per the germline V gene, CDR1 is SEHNR and CDR2 is FQNEAQ (reference sequence). The CDR3 reads CASSLNGYEQYF. Written as DNA, the CDR3 is TGTGCCAGCAGTCTAAACGGGTACGAGCAGTACTTC.

This chain connects TRBV6-5 to TRBJ2-7; 11 bases map to TRBD2. The CDR3 is 15 amino acids. V lost 3 bases and J lost 6; bases outside the gene matches: 7. The germline gives CDR1 MNHEY, CDR2 SVGAGI. The chain's CDR3 is CASSYQTSGSGEQYF. The CDR3 DNA follows: TGTGCCAGCAGTTATCAAACTAGCGGGAGTGGCGAGCAGTACTTC.

V and J are TRBV14 and TRBJ2-7; 9 positions match TRBD2. Unmatched junction bases numbered 13, after V lost 1 base and J lost 9 bases. Germline V gene data show CDR1 as SGHDN and CDR2 as FVKESK. This CDR3 region has 16 residues. CDR3: CASSQGAASGKFGQYF. The DNA of the CDR3 is TGTGCCAGCAGCCAAGGGGCCGCTAGCGGGAAGTTCGGGCAGTACTTC. Together with reference TRBV14 and TRBJ2-7, the CDR3 gives the full variable domain: EAGVTQFPSHSVIEKGQTVTLRCDPISGHDNLYWYRRVMGKEIKFLLHFVKESKQDESGMPNNRFLAERTGGTYSTLKVQPAELEDSGVYFCASSQGAASGKFGQYFGPGTRLTVT.

Comments on this clone: The same CDR3 can be traced to other DNA sequences in this sample. The rearrangement joins TRBV7-2 to TRBJ2-7; 13 nucleotides align to TRBD2. Trimming removed 5 bases from V and 1 base from J; junction bases left unmatched: 5. In germline, CDR1 is SGHTA, CDR2 FQGNSA. The CDR3 totals 16 residues. The CDR3 spells CASSLRLAGGSYEQYF. Here the CDR3 DNA reads TGTGCCAGCAGCCTACGACTAGCGGGAGGTTCCTACGAGCAGTACTTC. Variable domain in full (rest from reference TRBV7-2 and TRBJ2-7): GAGVSQSPSNKVTEKGKDVELRCDPISGHTALYWYRQSLGQGLEFLIYFQGNSAPDKSGLPSDRFSAERTGGSVSTLTIQRTQQEDSAVYLCASSLRLAGGSYEQYFGPGTRLTVT.